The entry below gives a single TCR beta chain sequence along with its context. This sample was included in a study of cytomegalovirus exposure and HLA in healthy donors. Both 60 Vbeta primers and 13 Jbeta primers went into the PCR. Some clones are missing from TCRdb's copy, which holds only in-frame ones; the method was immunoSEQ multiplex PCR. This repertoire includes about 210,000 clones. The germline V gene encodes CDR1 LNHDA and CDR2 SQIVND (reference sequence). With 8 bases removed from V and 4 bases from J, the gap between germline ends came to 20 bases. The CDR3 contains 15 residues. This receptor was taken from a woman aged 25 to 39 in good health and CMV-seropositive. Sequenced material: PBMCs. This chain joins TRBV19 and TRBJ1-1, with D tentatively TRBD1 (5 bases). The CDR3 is CASYRPGWMVTEAFF. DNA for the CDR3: TGTGCCAGTTACCGTCCAGGGTGGATGGTCACTGAAGCTTTCTTT. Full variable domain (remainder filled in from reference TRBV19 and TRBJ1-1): DGGITQSPKYLFRKEGQNVTLSCEQNLNHDAMYWYRQDPGQGLRLIYYSQIVNDFQKGDIAEGYSVSREKKESFPLTVTSAQKNPTAFYLCASYRPGWMVTEAFFGQGTRLTVV.